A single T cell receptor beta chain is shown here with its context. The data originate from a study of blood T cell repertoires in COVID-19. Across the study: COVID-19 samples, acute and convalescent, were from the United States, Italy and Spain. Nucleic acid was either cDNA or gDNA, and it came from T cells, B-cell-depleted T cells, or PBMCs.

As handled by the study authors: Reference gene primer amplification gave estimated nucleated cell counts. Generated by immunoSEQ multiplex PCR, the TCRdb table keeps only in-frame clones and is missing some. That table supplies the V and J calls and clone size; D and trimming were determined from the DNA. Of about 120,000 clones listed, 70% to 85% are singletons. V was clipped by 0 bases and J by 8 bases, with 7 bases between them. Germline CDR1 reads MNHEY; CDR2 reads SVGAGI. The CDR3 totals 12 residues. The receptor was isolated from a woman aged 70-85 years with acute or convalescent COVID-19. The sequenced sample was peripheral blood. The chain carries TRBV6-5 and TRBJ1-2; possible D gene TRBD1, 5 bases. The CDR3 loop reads CASSYSGGGYTF. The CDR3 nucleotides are TGTGCCAGCAGTTACTCGGGGGGGGGCTACACCTTC.